This T cell receptor beta chain was documented in a study of blood T cells in healthy people across ages. For the second PCR, which ran for roughly 7 to 11 cycles, a sample-barcoded 5' primer and a J-beta primer mix were used. In TCRdb, the 5' RACE reads were re-called with MiXCR into one record per CDR3 protein. The data show hundreds of thousands of distinct CDR3 sequences, 25% seen once. This clonotype was recorded a few times. From germline, CDR1 is SGDLS and CDR2 YYNGEE. The CDR3 runs 16 residues. This sample was also put to use in a study of T cells of mothers and their children.

This clonotype was sampled from a boy between 10 and 17 years old in good health. This sequence joins TRBV9 and TRBJ2-5; possibly TRBD1 or TRBD2 for D (7 bases each). TRBJ2-1 matches the DNA end more closely, so the J call is doubtful. The sample comprised blood. CDR3 loop: CASSVAGRGLCNEQFF. The CDR3, as DNA: TGTGCCAGCAGCGTAGCTGGGAGGGGGCTATGCAATGAGCAGTTCTTC.